Each of the 20 T cell receptor beta chains below was sequenced from the same sample in a study of T-cell reconstitution after alpha-beta-depleted transplantation in children. The library targeted TCRbeta and was prepared with unique molecular identifiers. TCRdb re-called the PCR reads through MiXCR, storing one row per CDR3 protein. The sample includes some 300,000 distinct CDR3 sequences, about 9.5% seen only once; the top ten take roughly 7.1%. Sample: PBMCs, taken before TCRalphabeta/CD19-depleted stem cell transplant. All receptors derive from a boy younger than two with acute myeloid leukemia, due to receive a stem cell transplant.

This clonotype was picked up a small number of times. The chain is built from TRBV28 and TRBJ2-1; 9 positions match TRBD2. CDR1 is MDHEN, CDR2 SYDVKM, per germline. The ends lost 4 bases at V and 2 bases at J; junction bases unmatched: 0. The CDR3 length is 14 residues. CDR3 in DNA: TGTGCCAGCAGTTCTAGCGGGACCTACAATGAGCAGTTCTTC. Amino acids: CASSSSGTYNEQFF.

The chain carries TRBV20-1 and TRBJ1-2; D remains ambiguous. The CDR3 contains 9 residues. Trimming cost V 3 bases and J 7 bases, with 3 bases left between them. The V gene's germline CDR1 is DFQATT and CDR2 SNEGSKA (reference sequence). The CDR3 nucleotides are TGCAGTGCTAGCCCTGGCTACACCTTC. This gives the protein CSASPGYTF.

This clonotype was detected many times. V gene TRBV2 combines with J gene TRBJ1-1, with D tentatively TRBD1 (6 bases). Germline assignment: CDR1 SNHLY and CDR2 FYNNEI. The CDR3 loop spans 20 amino acids. Trimming cost V 2 bases and J 1 base, with 26 bases left between them. Here the CDR3 reads CASSEWIGLTLGAGNTEAFF. CDR3 nucleotide sequence: TGTGCCAGCAGTGAATGGATCGGATTAACATTGGGGGCCGGGAACACTGAAGCTTTCTTT. The whole variable domain, remainder taken from reference TRBV2 and TRBJ1-1, is EPEVTQTPSHQVTQMGQEVILRCVPISNHLYFYWYRQILGQKVEFLVSFYNNEISEKSEIFDDQFSVERPDGSNFTLKIRSTKLEDSAMYFCASSEWIGLTLGAGNTEAFFGQGTRLTVV.

The chain joins TRBV4-2 to TRBJ1-5; maybe TRBD1 (5 bases). Germline assignment: CDR1 LGHNA and CDR2 YNFKEQ. CDR3 size: 15 residues. V was clipped by 0 bases and J by 5 bases, with 11 bases between them. DNA of the CDR3: TGTGCCAGCAGCCAAGATGGAGACAGCTATCAGCCCCAGCATTTT. The encoded protein is CASSQDGDSYQPQHF.

This clonotype was seen many times. The chain links TRBV23-1 to TRBJ2-1, with unresolved D. TRBV23-1 is an open reading frame whose function is uncertain. Trimming pared 1 base from V and 4 bases from J, leaving 14 bases between. The CDR3 is 16 amino acids. The CDR3 coding sequence is TGCGCCAGCAGTCAATGCCCAGCGATAATTTACAATGAGCAGTTCTTC. Its translation: CASSQCPAIIYNEQFF.

This clonotype was counted at least ten times. The chain combines TRBV7-9 with TRBJ2-5, with TRBD1 as a possible D gene (5 bases). Trimming stripped 1 base from V and 5 bases from J, with 11 bases between. CDR3 size: 14 residues. Germline V gives CDR1 SEHNR, CDR2 FQNEAQ (reference sequence). The CDR3 sequence is CASSLVGVRETQYF. The CDR3, as DNA: TGTGCCAGCAGCTTAGTAGGGGTCCGGGAGACCCAGTACTTC.

This clonotype was seen at least ten times. The chain links TRBV5-1 to TRBJ2-3; D remains unclear. The ends were cut back, 1 base at V and 4 bases at J, with 10 bases in the middle. The V gene's germline CDR1 is SGHRS and CDR2 YFSETQ. The CDR3 has 14 residues. CDR3 coding DNA: TGCGCCAGCAGCTTGCGCCCTAACTCAGATACGCAGTATTTT. This codes for CASSLRPNSDTQYF.

This clonotype was recorded many times. The chain joins TRBV7-2 to TRBJ2-1; D is perhaps TRBD2 (6 bases). Germline V lookup: CDR1 SGHTA, CDR2 FQGNSA. The CDR3 contains 15 residues. The ends were cut back, 5 bases at V and 2 bases at J, with 13 bases in the middle. CDR3: CASSHGGYAYNEQFF. Here the CDR3 DNA reads TGTGCCAGCAGCCATGGAGGGTATGCCTACAATGAGCAGTTCTTC. Combining the CDR3 with reference TRBV7-2 and TRBJ2-1 gives the whole variable domain GAGVSQSPSNKVTEKGKDVELRCDPISGHTALYWYRQSLGQGLEFLIYFQGNSAPDKSGLPSDRFSAERTGGSVSTLTIQRTQQEDSAVYLCASSHGGYAYNEQFFGPGTRLTVL.

This clonotype was seen at least ten times. The gene calls are TRBV12-3 or TRBV12-4 and TRBJ2-3; 10 bases align to TRBD2. The CDR3 length is 16 residues. After removal of 4 bases from V and 5 bases from J, the junction contained 9 bases not matched to a gene. CDR3 bases: TGTGCCAGCAGTTCGAAACTAGCGGGGTGGAGAGATACGCAGTATTTT. Its translation is CASSSKLAGWRDTQYF.

This chain connects TRBV12-3 or TRBV12-4 to TRBJ1-6; weak D call: TRBD1 (6 bases). With 4 bases removed from V and 9 bases from J, the gap between germline ends came to 13 bases. This CDR3 region has 14 residues. The CDR3 DNA is TGTGCCAGCAGTTCTCGGGGGCGGGGTTCACCCCTCCACTTT. Translation: CASSSRGRGSPLHF.

The sample holds a few counts of this clonotype. The chain couples TRBV7-9 to TRBJ1-2, with D possibly TRBD1 on 6 matching bases. Per the germline V gene, CDR1 is SEHNR and CDR2 is FQNEAQ (reference sequence). Deletions cut 2 bases from V and 5 bases from J, with 33 bases between. This CDR3 is 21 amino acids long. The chain's CDR3 is CASSLFAIRQGNRFIRYGYTF. Written as DNA, the CDR3 is TGTGCCAGCAGCTTATTCGCGATCCGGCAGGGGAATAGGTTTATTAGGTATGGCTACACCTTC.

The CDR3 sequence: CASSPGLTLLYGYTF. The CDR3 DNA sequence: TGTGCCAGCAGCCCGGGACTGACTCTTCTTTATGGCTACACCTTC. The gene calls are TRBV11-2 and TRBJ1-2, with a weak D call TRBD1 (5 bases). CDR1 and CDR2 (germline): SGHAT, FQNNGV. This CDR3 is 15 amino acids long. Trimming cost V 5 bases and J 5 bases, with 18 bases left between them.

Comment on this clonotype: A read error may be the cause here, since a much bigger clone is one base away. The chain recombines TRBV20-1 with TRBJ2-1; 9 bases map to TRBD2. The CDR3 totals 17 residues. Germline V CDR1 and CDR2: DFQATT, SNEGSKA (reference sequence). V shed 7 bases and J 2 bases; nucleotides not matched to a gene: 15. CDR3 sequence: CSGPPHSGGRTYNEQFF. The CDR3 DNA reads TGCAGTGGCCCCCCTCATAGCGGGGGCCGGACCTACAATGAGCAGTTCTTC.

The rearrangement links TRBV4-3 to TRBJ2-2, with a possible D match to TRBD2 (5 bases). This CDR3 contains 14 residues. Germline V CDR1 and CDR2: LGHNA, YSLEER. The ends were cut back, 1 base at V and 5 bases at J, with 8 bases in the middle. DNA of the CDR3: TGCGCCAGCAGCCAAGGAAGGACTACCGGGGAGCTGTTTTTT. Translation: CASSQGRTTGELFF.

This chain uses TRBV27 with TRBJ2-3; 9 positions match TRBD2. V lost 6 bases, J lost 5 bases, and 9 bases stayed unmatched. This CDR3 contains 15 residues. Per germline, CDR1 MNHEY and CDR2 SMNVEV (reference sequence). The CDR3: CASSPIAGAGDTQYF. The CDR3 DNA reads as TGTGCCAGCAGCCCTATAGCGGGAGCTGGAGATACGCAGTATTTT.

This clonotype has at least ten counts. An end of the junction differs from the germline gene, which may be a read error. The chain employs TRBV20-1 and TRBJ2-2; 11 nucleotides line up with TRBD2. Germline-derived CDR1 and CDR2 are DFQATT and SNEGSKA (reference sequence). This CDR3 has 13 amino acids. CDR3 coding DNA: TGCAGTGCGACTAGCGGGAACACCGGGGAGCTTTTCTTT. Amino acid sequence: CSATSGNTGELFF.

The chain combines TRBV29-1 with TRBJ2-3, with 8 positions matching TRBD2. The CDR3 consists of 13 residues. With 5 bases clipped from V and 3 bases from J, the junction kept 4 bases outside the gene matches. Germline-derived CDR1 and CDR2 are SQVTM and ANQGSEA. The CDR3 spells CSVLTSGTDTQYF. The CDR3 nucleotides read TGCAGCGTTTTAACTAGCGGAACAGATACGCAGTATTTT.

This clonotype was observed at least ten times. The chain couples TRBV2 to TRBJ2-7, with TRBD1 as a possible D gene (5 bases). The V end lost 3 bases, the J end lost 0 bases, and 12 bases lay between the germline ends. Looked up from germline, CDR1 is SNHLY and CDR2 is FYNNEI. The CDR3 covers 15 residues. DNA for the CDR3: TGTGCCAGCAGTGATTTAGACAGCTTCTCCTACGAGCAGTACTTC. Protein: CASSDLDSFSYEQYF.

This clonotype was detected ten times or more. The J gene is TRBJ1-6, the V gene TRBV3-1; 12 bases align to TRBD1. V shed 0 bases, J shed 13 bases, and the junction held 7 bases outside the gene matches. Per the germline V gene, CDR1 is LGHDT and CDR2 is YNNKEL (reference sequence). This CDR3 has 16 amino acids. CDR3 sequence: CASSQEAGTGGLPLHF. DNA for the CDR3: TGTGCCAGCAGCCAAGAGGCCGGGACAGGGGGCTTGCCCCTCCACTTT.

At least ten counts were recorded for this clonotype. The chain carries TRBV12-3 or TRBV12-4 and TRBJ1-1, with D possibly matching TRBD1 (5 bases). Trimming took off 3 bases at V and 2 bases at J, with 10 bases between the two ends. CDR3 length equals 14 residues. The CDR3 loop reads CASSLRGYNTEAFF. In nucleotides, the CDR3 is TGTGCCAGCAGTTTGAGGGGCTACAACACTGAAGCTTTCTTT.